A single sample is the source of the 12 T cell receptor beta chains below, sequenced in a study of human T cells and chemical hapten exposure (dated by TCRdb to the early 2020s). Sample time point, as interpreted from the label and publication: pre-sensitization, week 0. Sample treatment or condition, as interpreted from the label and publication: therapeutic diphenylcyclopropenone sensitization with weekly scalp DPC. Libraries were built with RACE. Reads for this sample came from a NextSeq 500. TCRdb reprocessing: public reads trimmed at Q25 with fastp, clones called with MiXCR, in-frame beta chains kept. Each CDR3 protein gets just one entry, which takes the most common genes and DNA from the rows behind it. This sample holds more than 250,000 distinct CDR3 sequences; about 9% were observed only once. The top ten clonotypes cover approximately 2.2% of the sample. The sample in question was whole blood, obtained in connection with sensitization to the hapten diphenylcyclopropenone (DPC). The receptors here all came from a woman in her thirties or forties with alopecia areata. Some clones in this sample may be carry-over from other donors' samples.

V usage is TRBV7-2 and J usage is TRBJ2-1, with 7 bases identical to TRBD2. Trimming cost V 1 base and J 7 bases; bases outside gene matches: 10. In germline, CDR1 is SGHTA, CDR2 FQGNSA. There are 16 residues in the CDR3. The CDR3 spells CASSLDRGGPGNEQFF. The CDR3 DNA follows: TGTGCCAGCAGCTTAGATCGGGGAGGGCCTGGAAATGAGCAGTTCTTC. Using reference TRBV7-2 and TRBJ2-1 for the parts outside the CDR3, the full variable domain is GAGVSQSPSNKVTEKGKDVELRCDPISGHTALYWYRQSLGQGLEFLIYFQGNSAPDKSGLPSDRFSAERTGGSVSTLTIQRTQQEDSAVYLCASSLDRGGPGNEQFFGPGTRLTVL.

This chain connects TRBV20-1 to TRBJ2-3; D may be TRBD2 (5 bases). Per germline, CDR1 DFQATT and CDR2 SNEGSKA (reference sequence). The CDR3 loop spans 12 amino acids. V lost 6 bases, J lost 5 bases, and 12 bases lay in between. The DNA for the CDR3 is TGCAGTGCGGTAGAGGGCGGAGATACGCAGTATTTT. Translated: CSAVEGGDTQYF.

This rearrangement joins TRBV9 to TRBJ2-7, with 8 bases identical to TRBD2. CDR3 size: 15 residues. CDR1 is SGDLS and CDR2 is YYNGEE in the germline V gene. With 0 bases clipped from V and 2 bases from J, the junction kept 4 bases outside the gene matches. The CDR3 spells CASSVEVAGTYEQYF. The CDR3 DNA is TGTGCCAGCAGCGTAGAGGTAGCGGGGACCTACGAGCAGTACTTC. Complete variable domain (other parts from reference TRBV9 and TRBJ2-7): DSGVTQTPKHLITATGQRVTLRCSPRSGDLSVYWYQQSLDQGLQFLIQYYNGEERAKGNILERFSAQQFPDLHSELNLSSLELGDSALYFCASSVEVAGTYEQYFGPGTRLTVT.

V gene TRBV12-3 or TRBV12-4 combines with J gene TRBJ2-5, with 7 bases that match TRBD2. This CDR3 is 13 amino acids long. V was clipped by 8 bases and J by 4 bases; unmatched bases: 7. The CDR3 is CASGRGLRETQYF. The CDR3 DNA sequence: TGTGCCAGCGGGAGGGGCTTGAGAGAGACCCAGTACTTC.

This clonotype was seen a few times. The rearrangement uses TRBV18 and TRBJ2-1; 8 nucleotides align to TRBD1. Unmatched junction bases numbered 2, after V lost 2 bases and J lost 5 bases. Germline V gives CDR1 KGHSH, CDR2 LQKENI. This CDR3 has 14 residues. The CDR3 nucleotides read TGTGCCAGCTCACCAGGGACAGGCCACAATGAGCAGTTCTTC. Encoded protein: CASSPGTGHNEQFF.

This clonotype has at least ten counts. This chain joins TRBV28 and TRBJ2-7; 7 bases fit TRBD2. Germline V lookup: CDR1 MDHEN, CDR2 SYDVKM. This CDR3 spans 14 amino acids. The trim removed 3 bases at V and 5 bases at J, leaving 7 bases unmatched. The CDR3 reads CASSFGGVLDEQYF. The CDR3, as DNA: TGTGCCAGCAGTTTTGGGGGGGTCCTCGACGAGCAGTACTTC.

Of note for this clonotype: At one of its ends the junction is not consistent with the germline gene, which may arise from a read error. The chain uses TRBV6-2 or TRBV6-3 and TRBJ2-7, with D possibly TRBD1 on 6 matching bases. The CDR3 sequence is 12 residues long. Germline loops: CDR1 MNHEY, CDR2 SVGEGT. The CDR3 nucleotides read TGTGCCGGCAGAAGGGACACCTACGAGCAGTACTTC. Encoded protein: CAGRRDTYEQYF.

This clonotype was seen a few times. The chain employs TRBV5-1 and TRBJ2-3, with 10 bases aligning to TRBD2. The J segment lost 3 bases and the V segment lost 5 bases, leaving 0 bases of the junction unmatched. This CDR3 is built from 13 residues. The germline CDR1 and CDR2 sequences are SGHRS and YFSETQ. The CDR3 spells CASRGLATDTQYF. The DNA for the CDR3 is TGCGCCAGCAGGGGACTAGCGACAGATACGCAGTATTTT.

The J gene is TRBJ1-5, the V gene TRBV20-1, with TRBD1 matching 9 bases. Per the germline V gene, CDR1 is DFQATT and CDR2 is SNEGSKA (reference sequence). The CDR3 contains 17 residues. The junction had 7 bases not matched to a gene; V was cut back by 1 base and J by 0 bases. The CDR3 is CSARVQGAPYSNQPQHF. The CDR3 DNA sequence: TGCAGTGCTAGAGTACAGGGGGCCCCTTATAGCAATCAGCCCCAGCATTTT.

The chain links TRBV27 to TRBJ2-1; TRBD2 matches at 11 bases. V lost 6 bases and J lost 14; bases outside the gene matches: 9. The CDR3 totals 13 residues. The germline V gene has CDR1 MNHEY and CDR2 SMNVEV (reference sequence). CDR3 DNA sequence: TGTGCCAGCAGACCGATACTAGCGGGAGAGGAGTTCTTC. It is translated as CASRPILAGEEFF.

The chain recombines TRBV10-3 with TRBJ2-1, with 8 bases aligning to TRBD2. The V segment lost 11 bases and the J segment 4 bases; nucleotides outside the gene matches: 7. The CDR3 is made up of 13 amino acids. The germline CDR1 and CDR2 sequences are ENHRY and SYGVKD. The CDR3 coding sequence is TGTGCCGTCGGGACTAGAGAGTACAATGAGCAGTTCTTC. Amino acid sequence: CAVGTREYNEQFF.

This clonotype was seen a handful of times. The chain is built from TRBV21-1 and TRBJ2-5; the listed D gene, TRBD1, was not tested against the DNA. TRBV21-1 is an annotated pseudogene. The CDR3 loop spans 14 amino acids. The CDR3 DNA reads as TGTGCCAGCAGCGAGCGGGGGGCTGTGGAGACCCAGTACTTC. Translated, it gives CASSERGAVETQYF.